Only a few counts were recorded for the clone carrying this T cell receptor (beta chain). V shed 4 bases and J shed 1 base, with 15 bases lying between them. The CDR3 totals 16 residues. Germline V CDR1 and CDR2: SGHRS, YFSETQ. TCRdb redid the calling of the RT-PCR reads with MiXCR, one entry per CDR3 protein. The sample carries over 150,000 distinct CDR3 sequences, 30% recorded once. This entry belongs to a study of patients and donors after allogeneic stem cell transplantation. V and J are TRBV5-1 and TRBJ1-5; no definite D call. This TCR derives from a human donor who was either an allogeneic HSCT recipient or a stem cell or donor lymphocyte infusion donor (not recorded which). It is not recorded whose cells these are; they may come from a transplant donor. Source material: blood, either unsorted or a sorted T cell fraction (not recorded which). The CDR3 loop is CASSPYPGISNQPQHF. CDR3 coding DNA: TGCGCCAGCAGCCCCTACCCGGGGATCAGCAATCAGCCCCAGCATTTT.